The 27 T cell receptor beta chains below were found in one sample sequenced in a study of early T cells in non-severe SARS-CoV-2 infection. One entry per CDR3 protein results from TCRdb running MiXCR on the 5' RACE reads. The sample lists approximately 70,000 distinct CDR3 sequences; 10% were seen once. The material sequenced was whole blood, taken at baseline. These receptors all come from an adult who was a healthcare worker with PCR-confirmed SARS-CoV-2 infection or an uninfected control (not recorded which).

This clonotype was seen a few times. CDR3 in amino acids: CASSVGLENTGELFF. The CDR3 DNA is TGTGCCAGCAGCGTAGGACTAGAAAACACCGGGGAGCTGTTTTTT. The rearrangement links TRBV9 to TRBJ2-2, with D possibly matching TRBD2 (6 bases). Trimming stripped 0 bases from V and 2 bases from J, with 8 bases between. This CDR3 spans 15 amino acids. Germline assignment: CDR1 SGDLS and CDR2 YYNGEE. The full variable domain, rest sourced from reference TRBV9 and TRBJ2-2, is DSGVTQTPKHLITATGQRVTLRCSPRSGDLSVYWYQQSLDQGLQFLIQYYNGEERAKGNILERFSAQQFPDLHSELNLSSLELGDSALYFCASSVGLENTGELFFGEGSRLTVL.

This chain links TRBV6-1 with TRBJ2-1, with D possibly matching TRBD2 (5 bases). CDR3 length: 15 residues. The germline V gene has CDR1 MNHNS and CDR2 SASEGT. The V end lost 1 base, the J end lost 5 bases, and 12 bases lay between the germline ends. The CDR3 region is CASSEDSGGHNEQFF. The CDR3 DNA reads as TGTGCCAGCAGTGAAGACTCCGGCGGGCACAATGAGCAGTTCTTC.

V usage is TRBV7-7 and J usage is TRBJ2-1; TRBD2 matches at 7 bases. Trimming took 5 bases from V and 4 from J; bases not matched to a gene: 8. CDR1 and CDR2 (germline): SSHAT, FNYEAQ (reference sequence). The CDR3 is made up of 15 amino acids. CDR3 loop: CASSITSAGYNEQFF. CDR3 DNA: TGTGCCAGCAGCATCACTAGCGCTGGGTACAATGAGCAGTTCTTC.

This clonotype was counted at least ten times. The V call is TRBV11-2, the J call TRBJ2-1; TRBD1 matches 11 bases. From germline, CDR1 is SGHAT and CDR2 FQNNGV. V lost 4 bases to trimming and J lost 7 bases; unmatched junction nucleotides: 6. The CDR3 length is 15 residues. The CDR3 here is CASSSRTGGGNEQFF. For the CDR3, the DNA is TGTGCCAGCAGCTCGAGGACAGGGGGCGGAAATGAGCAGTTCTTC.

The chain is built from TRBV7-8 and TRBJ1-2; 7 positions match TRBD1. With V trimmed by 2 bases and J by 7 bases, 16 bases remained unmatched. The CDR3 contains 17 residues. The V gene's germline CDR1 is SGHVS and CDR2 FQNEAQ. Written as DNA, the CDR3 is TGTGCCAGCAGCTTACCTATGGACAGGAAGAGGGCTGCTGGCTACACCTTC. Translating it yields CASSLPMDRKRAAGYTF. Using reference TRBV7-8 and TRBJ1-2 for the parts outside the CDR3, the full variable domain is GAGVSQSPRYKVAKRGQDVALRCDPISGHVSLFWYQQALGQGPEFLTYFQNEAQLDKSGLPSDRFFAERPEGSVSTLKIQRTQQEDSAVYLCASSLPMDRKRAAGYTFGSGTRLTVV.

This clonotype was found many times. The chain has TRBV2 and TRBJ2-2; possible D gene TRBD1, 6 bases. The germline V gene encodes CDR1 SNHLY and CDR2 FYNNEI. The length of the CDR3 is 15 residues. Trimming took off 5 bases at V and 5 bases at J, with 15 bases between the two ends. CDR3 sequence reads: CASSLRQGKTGELFF. CDR3 sequence (DNA): TGTGCCAGCAGTTTGCGGCAGGGGAAGACCGGGGAGCTGTTTTTT.

This clonotype came up many times. This rearrangement joins TRBV6-5 to TRBJ2-6; D gene ambiguous. V lost 6 bases and J 1 base, leaving 10 bases between the germline ends. This CDR3 spans 15 amino acids. CDR1 and CDR2 from the germline V gene are MNHEY and SVGAGI. The CDR3 DNA reads as TGTGCCAGCAGCCCCGACGGGTCTGGGGCCAACGTCCTGACTTTC. Translated: CASSPDGSGANVLTF.

This clonotype was counted ten times or more. The V gene is TRBV3-1, the J gene TRBJ2-7; TRBD2 matches 8 bases. CDR1 and CDR2 (germline): LGHDT, YNNKEL (reference sequence). The CDR3 consists of 14 residues. V trimming: 4 bases; J trimming: 0 bases; junction bases outside the gene matches: 2. CDR3 amino acids: CASSRLATSYEQYF. As DNA, the CDR3 is TGTGCCAGCAGCCGACTAGCGACCTCCTACGAGCAGTACTTC.

The V and J genes are TRBV7-3 and TRBJ2-2, with no clear D. V was pared by 2 bases and J by 4 bases, with 8 bases between. The germline V gene has CDR1 SGHTA and CDR2 FQGTGA. The CDR3 is 14 residues long. As DNA, the CDR3 is TGTGCCAGCAGCTTAGGGCAGGCCACCGGGGAGCTGTTTTTT. As protein: CASSLGQATGELFF.

This clonotype was found a few times. The chain combines TRBV29-1 with TRBJ2-7; D perhaps matches TRBD2 (6 bases). Germline V gene data show CDR1 as SQVTM and CDR2 as ANQGSEA. This CDR3 comprises 12 residues. Trimming pared 7 bases from V and 5 bases from J, leaving 15 bases between. CDR3 in amino acids: CSARGGVHEQYF. CDR3 sequence (DNA): TGCAGCGCCCGGGGCGGGGTACACGAGCAGTACTTC.

This clonotype has ten or more counts. The chain employs TRBV3-1 and TRBJ1-3; no definite D call. The CDR3 loop spans 13 amino acids. The V gene lost 3 bases and the J gene lost 4 bases, with 7 bases spanning the gap. The germline gives CDR1 LGHDT, CDR2 YNNKEL (reference sequence). CDR3 amino acids: CASSQGMGNTIYF. The CDR3 coding sequence is TGTGCCAGCAGCCAGGGTATGGGAAACACCATATATTTT.

This chain joins TRBV12-3 or TRBV12-4 and TRBJ1-6, with a tentative D call TRBD1 (5 bases). V gave up 3 bases and J gave up 12 bases, with 15 bases separating them. The length of the CDR3 is 14 residues. The CDR3 DNA is TGTGCCAGCAGTTTTGGGCGGTCAGGGAGACCCCTCCACTTT. It codes for CASSFGRSGRPLHF.

The chain recombines TRBV5-8 with TRBJ1-5, with no clear D. The CDR3 contains 14 residues. V was cut by 0 bases and J by 7 bases, with 11 bases left in between. CDR1 is SGHTS, CDR2 YDEGEE, per germline. CDR3 bases: TGTGCCAGCAGCTTGGATTTCTGGCGGCAGCCCCAGCATTTT. Its translation is CASSLDFWRQPQHF.

This clonotype was observed a few times. The rearrangement uses TRBV28 and TRBJ2-4; no firm D call. Germline V gene sequence: CDR1 MDHEN, CDR2 SYDVKM. Trimming took off 7 bases at V and 4 bases at J, with 8 bases between the two ends. CDR3 length equals 12 residues. The CDR3 nucleotides are TGTGCCAGCAACTCGCCAAAAAACATTCAGTACTTC. Translated, it gives CASNSPKNIQYF. The variable domain in full, with the rest retrieved from reference TRBV28 and TRBJ2-4, is DVKVTQSSRYLVKRTGEKVFLECVQDMDHENMFWYRQDPGLGLRLIYFSYDVKMKEKGDIPEGYSVSREKKERFSLILESASTNQTSMYLCASNSPKNIQYFGAGTRLSVL.

At least ten counts were recorded for this clonotype. The chain uses TRBV9 and TRBJ2-1; TRBD2 is a possible D gene (6 bases). Trimming stripped 4 bases from V and 1 base from J, with 12 bases between. This CDR3 comprises 15 residues. CDR1 is SGDLS, CDR2 YYNGEE, per germline. CDR3 in DNA: TGTGCCAGCAGCCCGGGAGACCTTTCCTACAATGAGCAGTTCTTC. This gives the protein CASSPGDLSYNEQFF.

This clonotype has at least ten counts. The rearrangement joins TRBV5-1 to TRBJ1-1; no definite D call. V was trimmed by 3 bases and J by 2 bases, leaving 11 bases between them. Germline V gene sequence: CDR1 SGHRS, CDR2 YFSETQ. This CDR3 spans 14 amino acids. The CDR3 region is CASSSTGPNTEAFF. The CDR3 nucleotides read TGCGCCAGCAGCTCAACCGGGCCCAACACTGAAGCTTTCTTT.

V is TRBV2 and J is TRBJ2-1, with 11 bases fitting TRBD2. The CDR3 has 13 residues. J gave up 6 bases and V 7 bases, and 2 bases lay outside the gene matches. From germline, CDR1 is SNHLY and CDR2 FYNNEI. The CDR3 reads CASILAGGNEQFF. CDR3 nucleotide sequence: TGTGCCAGCATCCTAGCGGGAGGCAATGAGCAGTTCTTC. Using reference TRBV2 and TRBJ2-1 for the parts outside the CDR3, the full variable domain is EPEVTQTPSHQVTQMGQEVILRCVPISNHLYFYWYRQILGQKVEFLVSFYNNEISEKSEIFDDQFSVERPDGSNFTLKIRSTKLEDSAMYFCASILAGGNEQFFGPGTRLTVL.

The CDR3 is CASSRQGQGIYEQYF. CDR3 nucleotide sequence: TGTGCCAGCAGCCGGCAGGGACAGGGGATTTACGAGCAGTACTTC. This chain connects TRBV5-6 to TRBJ2-7; 10 bases are shared with TRBD1. In germline, CDR1 is SGHDT, CDR2 YYEEEE. The V gene end was trimmed by 4 bases and the J gene end by 4 bases; junction bases not matched to a gene: 8. The CDR3 is 15 residues long.

The V call is TRBV25-1, the J call TRBJ2-1, with 10 nucleotides matching TRBD2. CDR1 is MGHDK and CDR2 is SYGVNS in the germline V gene. CDR3 length equals 16 residues. The trim removed 0 bases at V and 7 bases at J, leaving 6 bases unmatched. This CDR3 reads CASSEYLASGRNEQFF. In nucleotides, the CDR3 is TGTGCCAGCAGTGAATATTTGGCTAGCGGGAGAAATGAGCAGTTCTTC. Full variable domain (missing parts from reference TRBV25-1 and TRBJ2-1): EADIYQTPRYLVIGTGKKITLECSQTMGHDKMYWYQQDPGMELHLIHYSYGVNSTEKGDLSSESTVSRIRTEHFPLTLESARPSHTSQYLCASSEYLASGRNEQFFGPGTRLTVL.

Turning to this clonotype: The conserved phenylalanine or tryptophan normally closing the CDR3 is absent here, so this likely arose from a read error. The chain carries TRBV7-2 and TRBJ2-7; D is unresolved. CDR1 and CDR2 (germline): SGHTA, FQGNSA. Trimming shortened V by 2 bases and J by 0 bases, and 11 bases separated the two germline ends. The CDR3 has 15 residues. The CDR3: CASSLSPSSSYEQYL. Here the CDR3 DNA reads TGTGCCAGCAGCTTATCCCCCTCGAGCTCCTACGAGCAGTACTTG.

This clonotype has at least ten counts. The V call is TRBV20-1, the J call TRBJ2-7, with D perhaps matching TRBD2 (6 bases). The length of the CDR3 is 14 residues. V was clipped by 3 bases and J by 0 bases, with 12 bases between them. Germline CDR1 and CDR2: DFQATT and SNEGSKA (reference sequence). The CDR3 here is CSASLRTNSYEQYF. The DNA of the CDR3 is TGCAGTGCTAGTCTCCGGACTAACTCCTACGAGCAGTACTTC.

This clonotype was recorded a few times. The chain joins TRBV28 to TRBJ2-7; no clear D gene. CDR3 size: 15 residues. Trimming removed 4 bases from V and 5 bases from J, with 18 bases in between. Germline V gene sequence: CDR1 MDHEN, CDR2 SYDVKM. CDR3 DNA sequence: TGTGCCAGCAGTTCGCCGGAGACCTCATCCCACGAGCAGTACTTC. Encoded protein: CASSSPETSSHEQYF.

This chain uses TRBV7-9 with TRBJ2-6; 8 nucleotides line up with TRBD2. The germline V gene has CDR1 SEHNR and CDR2 FQNEAQ (reference sequence). V lost 5 bases and J lost 0; bases outside the gene matches: 9. This CDR3 is built from 18 residues. The CDR3 nucleotides read TGTGCCAGCAGCCTCCTTCCAGCGGGGGTCTCTGGGGCCAACGTCCTGACTTTC. Amino acids: CASSLLPAGVSGANVLTF.

This clonotype was seen ten or more times. The chain couples TRBV14 to TRBJ1-6, with D perhaps TRBD1 (6 bases). The CDR3 runs to 14 residues. Germline loops: CDR1 SGHDN, CDR2 FVKESK. The V end lost 5 bases, the J end lost 10 bases, and 15 bases lay between the germline ends. CDR3 sequence: CASSSQGGWSPLHF. CDR3 DNA: TGTGCCAGCAGCTCCCAAGGGGGTTGGTCACCCCTCCACTTT. The whole variable domain, remainder taken from reference TRBV14 and TRBJ1-6, is EAGVTQFPSHSVIEKGQTVTLRCDPISGHDNLYWYRRVMGKEIKFLLHFVKESKQDESGMPNNRFLAERTGGTYSTLKVQPAELEDSGVYFCASSSQGGWSPLHFGNGTRLTVT.

The sample holds many counts of this clonotype. This chain links TRBV7-2 with TRBJ2-7; D gene unclear. Trimming cost V 5 bases and J 2 bases, with 13 bases left between them. CDR3 length equals 14 residues. Germline CDR1 and CDR2: SGHTA and FQGNSA. The CDR3 here is CASSPGGKTYEQYF. Written as DNA, the CDR3 is TGTGCCAGCAGCCCAGGTGGGAAAACCTACGAGCAGTACTTC.

This chain connects TRBV7-6 to TRBJ2-3, with unresolved D. Germline lookup yields CDR1 SGHVS and CDR2 FNYEAQ. Deletions cut 7 bases from V and 0 bases from J, with 5 bases between. The length of the CDR3 is 12 residues. Written as DNA, the CDR3 is TGTGCCAGCACTACGAGCACAGATACGCAGTATTTT. Amino acids: CASTTSTDTQYF.

This clonotype was recorded a few times. V gene TRBV7-6 combines with J gene TRBJ2-2; the D gene could be TRBD1 or TRBD2 (5 bases each). Germline V gives CDR1 SGHVS, CDR2 FNYEAQ. Trimming removed 0 bases from V and 3 bases from J, with 14 bases in between. The CDR3 has 17 residues. CDR3 protein: CASSLALGESDTGELFF. The CDR3 bases are TGTGCCAGCAGCTTAGCGCTGGGGGAATCGGACACCGGGGAGCTGTTTTTT.